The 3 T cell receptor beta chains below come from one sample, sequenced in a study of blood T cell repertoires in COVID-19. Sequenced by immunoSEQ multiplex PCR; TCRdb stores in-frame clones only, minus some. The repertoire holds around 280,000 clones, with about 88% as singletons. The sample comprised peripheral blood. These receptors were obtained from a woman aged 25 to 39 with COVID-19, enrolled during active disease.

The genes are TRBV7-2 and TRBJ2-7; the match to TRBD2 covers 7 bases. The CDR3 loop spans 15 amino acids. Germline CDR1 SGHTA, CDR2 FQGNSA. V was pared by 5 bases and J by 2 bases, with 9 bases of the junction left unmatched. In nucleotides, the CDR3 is TGTGCCAGCAGCCAGAGCGGGAACAGACCCTACGAGCAGTACTTC. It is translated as CASSQSGNRPYEQYF.

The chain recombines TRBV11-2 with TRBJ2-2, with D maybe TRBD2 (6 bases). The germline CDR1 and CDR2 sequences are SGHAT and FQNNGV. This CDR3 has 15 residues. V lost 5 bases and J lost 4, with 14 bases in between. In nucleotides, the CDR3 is TGTGCCAGCAGCCGACCCCTTAGCGGCACCGGGGAGCTGTTTTTT. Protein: CASSRPLSGTGELFF.

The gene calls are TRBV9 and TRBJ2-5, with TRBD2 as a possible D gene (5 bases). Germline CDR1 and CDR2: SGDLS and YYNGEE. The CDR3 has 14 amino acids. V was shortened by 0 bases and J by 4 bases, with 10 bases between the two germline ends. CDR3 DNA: TGTGCCAGCAGCGTAGGCGGGTCAGTAGAGACCCAGTACTTC. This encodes CASSVGGSVETQYF.